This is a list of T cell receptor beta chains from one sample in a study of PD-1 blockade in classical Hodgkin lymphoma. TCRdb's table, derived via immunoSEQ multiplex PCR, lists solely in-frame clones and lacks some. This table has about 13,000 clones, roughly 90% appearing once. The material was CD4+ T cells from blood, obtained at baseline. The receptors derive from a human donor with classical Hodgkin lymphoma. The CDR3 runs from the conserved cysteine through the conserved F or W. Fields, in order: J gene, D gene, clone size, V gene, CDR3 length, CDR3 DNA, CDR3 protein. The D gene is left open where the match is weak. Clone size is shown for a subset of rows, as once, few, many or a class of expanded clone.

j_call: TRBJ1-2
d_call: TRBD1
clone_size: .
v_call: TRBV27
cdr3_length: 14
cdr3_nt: TGTGCCAGCAGTCCCCGACAGGGGGGCTATGGCTACACCTTC
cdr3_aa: CASSPRQGGYGYTF

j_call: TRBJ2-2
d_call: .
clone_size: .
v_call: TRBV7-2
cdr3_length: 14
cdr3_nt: TGTGCCAGCAGCCCAGGGTTACGGACCGGGGAGCTGTTTTTT
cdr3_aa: CASSPGLRTGELFF

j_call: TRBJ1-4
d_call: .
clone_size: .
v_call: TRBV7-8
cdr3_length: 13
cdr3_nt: TGTGCCAGCAGTCGTCAGAATAATGAAAAACTGTTTTTT
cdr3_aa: CASSRQNNEKLFF

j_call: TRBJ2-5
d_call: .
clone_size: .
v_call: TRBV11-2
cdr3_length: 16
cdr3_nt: TGTGCCAGCAGCTTAGATCGCGGCGGGGTTTGGAAGACCCAGTACTTC
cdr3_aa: CASSLDRGGVWKTQYF

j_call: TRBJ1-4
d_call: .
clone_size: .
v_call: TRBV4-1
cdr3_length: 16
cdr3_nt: TGCGCCAGCAGCCAAGGAGGCAGGGCCCTAATTGAAAAACTGTTTTTT
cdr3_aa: CASSQGGRALIEKLFF

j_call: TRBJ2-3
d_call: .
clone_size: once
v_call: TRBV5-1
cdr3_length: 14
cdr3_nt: TGCGCCAGCAGCCAGGGACTTATCACAGATACGCAGTATTTT
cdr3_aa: CASSQGLITDTQYF

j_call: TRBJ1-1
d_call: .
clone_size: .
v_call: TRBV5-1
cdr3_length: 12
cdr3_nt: TGCGCCAGCAGCTTGGATGGCACTGAAGCTTTCTTT
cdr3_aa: CASSLDGTEAFF

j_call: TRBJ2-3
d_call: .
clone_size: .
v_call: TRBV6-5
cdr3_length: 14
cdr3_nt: TGTGCCAGCAGTTACTCCCACAACACAGATACGCAGTATTTT
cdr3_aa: CASSYSHNTDTQYF

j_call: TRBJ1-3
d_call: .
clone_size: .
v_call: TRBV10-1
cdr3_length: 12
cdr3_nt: TGCGCCAGCGCACGATCTGGAAACACCATATATTTT
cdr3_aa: CASARSGNTIYF

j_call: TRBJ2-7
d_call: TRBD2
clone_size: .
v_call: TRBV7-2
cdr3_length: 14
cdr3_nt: TGTGCCAGCAGCTCAGCGGGGATAGCCTACGAGCAGTACTTC
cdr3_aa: CASSSAGIAYEQYF

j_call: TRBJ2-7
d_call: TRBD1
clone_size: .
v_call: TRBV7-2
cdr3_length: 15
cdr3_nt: TGTGCCAGCAGCGCCGGGACAGGGCCTCCGTACGAGCAGTACTTC
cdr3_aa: CASSAGTGPPYEQYF

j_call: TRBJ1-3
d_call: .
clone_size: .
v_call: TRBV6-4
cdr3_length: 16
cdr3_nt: TGTGCCAGCAGTGCCCGGGAGGAAGTCTCTGGAAACACCATATATTTT
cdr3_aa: CASSAREEVSGNTIYF

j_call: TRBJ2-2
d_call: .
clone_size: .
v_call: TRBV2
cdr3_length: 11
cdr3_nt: TGTGCCAGCAGTGGGTTCGGGGAGCTGTTTTTT
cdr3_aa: CASSGFGELFF

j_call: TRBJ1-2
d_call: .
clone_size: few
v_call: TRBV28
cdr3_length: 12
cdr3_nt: TGTGCCAGCAGACTCCCCCACTATGGCTACACCTTC
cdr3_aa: CASRLPHYGYTF

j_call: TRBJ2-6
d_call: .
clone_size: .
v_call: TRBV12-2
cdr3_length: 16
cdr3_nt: TGTGCAAGTCGCCTGGGCACACAAAGTCGGGCCAACGTCCTGACTTTC
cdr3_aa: CASRLGTQSRANVLTF

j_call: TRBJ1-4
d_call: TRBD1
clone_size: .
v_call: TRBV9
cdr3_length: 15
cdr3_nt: TGTGCCAGCAGCCCCCACGGACAGGGAAATGAAAAACTGTTTTTT
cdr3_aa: CASSPHGQGNEKLFF

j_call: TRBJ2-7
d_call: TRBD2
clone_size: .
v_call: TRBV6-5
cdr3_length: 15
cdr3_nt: TGTGCCAGCAGAGAACTAGCGGGGGTGGCCTACGAGCAGTACTTC
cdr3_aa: CASRELAGVAYEQYF

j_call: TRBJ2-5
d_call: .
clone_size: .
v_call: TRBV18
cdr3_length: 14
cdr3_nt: TGTGCCAGCTCACCACCCCTCCTTCAGGAGACCCAGTACTTC
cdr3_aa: CASSPPLLQETQYF

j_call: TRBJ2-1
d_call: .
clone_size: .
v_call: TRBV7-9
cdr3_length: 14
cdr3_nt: TGTGCCAGCAGCCATTCGACAGACCCCGGTGAGCAGTTCTTC
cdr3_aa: CASSHSTDPGEQFF

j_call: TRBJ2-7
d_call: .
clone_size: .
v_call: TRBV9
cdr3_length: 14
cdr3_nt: TGTGCCAGCAGCGTAGTCCCCGAAACCTACGAGCAGTACTTC
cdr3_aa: CASSVVPETYEQYF